What follows are 3 T cell receptor beta chains derived from one specimen sequenced in a study of graft-versus-host responses after intestinal transplantation. The table came from immunoSEQ multiplex PCR; TCRdb's copy has only in-frame clones and leaves some out. In the table there are nearly 100,000 clones, around nine tenths of which are singletons. The sample consisted of PBMCs, taken approximately 420 days after intestinal transplant. The receptors shown here come from a human patient who received an intestinal transplant, so some T cells may come from the graft donor.

The J gene is TRBJ2-3, the V gene TRBV10-3, with unresolved D. The ends were cut back, 3 bases at V and 4 bases at J, with 11 bases in the middle. The CDR3 length is 14 residues. The V gene's germline CDR1 is ENHRY and CDR2 SYGVKD. CDR3 sequence (DNA): TGTGCCATCAGTGATTTCAGTGGGGCAGATACGCAGTATTTT. This sequence encodes CAISDFSGADTQYF.

The rearrangement joins TRBV5-1 to TRBJ2-1; 9 bases fit TRBD2. The CDR3 is 16 residues long. Germline V gene data show CDR1 as SGHRS and CDR2 as YFSETQ. The V gene end was trimmed by 4 bases and the J gene end by 6 bases; junction bases not matched to a gene: 11. The CDR3, as DNA: TGCGCCAGCAGCCTGGCGGGTAGCGGGGGAGCCAATGAGCAGTTCTTC. This translates into CASSLAGSGGANEQFF.

The gene calls are TRBV18 and TRBJ1-2; D is perhaps TRBD1 (5 bases). With 6 bases removed from V and 4 bases from J, the gap between germline ends came to 21 bases. Germline CDR1 KGHSH, CDR2 LQKENI. This CDR3 region has 16 residues. DNA for the CDR3: TGTGCCAGCTCCCTGACCGGGACGGGCCGGCTCTATGGCTACACCTTC. Translating gives CASSLTGTGRLYGYTF. The variable domain in full, completed from reference TRBV18 and TRBJ1-2, reads NAGVMQNPRHLVRRRGQEARLRCSPMKGHSHVYWYRQLPEEGLKFMVYLQKENIIDESGMPKERFSAEFPKEGPSILRIQQVVRGDSAAYFCASSLTGTGRLYGYTFGSGTRLTVV.